This TCR beta chain was profiled in a study of blood T cell repertoires in COVID-19. Assay used: immunoSEQ multiplex PCR; TCRdb lists only in-frame clones, some missing. Among around 60,000 clones listed, about 76% were seen once. This CDR3 has 14 residues. CDR1 SNHLY and CDR2 FYNNEI come from the germline V gene. The V end lost 4 bases, the J end lost 0 bases, and 9 bases lay between the germline ends. Source material: peripheral blood. This receptor was taken from a human donor in a cohort sampled during active COVID-19. The V and J genes are TRBV2 and TRBJ1-1, with D unresolved. The CDR3 region has the DNA TGTGCCAGCAGTGGGCTACAGCTGAACACTGAAGCTTTCTTT. It codes for CASSGLQLNTEAFF.